The 21 T cell receptor beta chains presented below share a single source sample, sequenced in a study of T cell responses to AZD1222 COVID-19 vaccine. Sequencing used immunoSEQ multiplex PCR; TCRdb keeps in-frame clones, though not all of them. The top ten hold 6.9% of the sample, which has approximately 50,000 clones, 86% seen once. Sample: peripheral blood, taken 28 days after the second AZD1222 dose. The receptor source for this set is an adult who received the AZD1222 COVID-19 vaccine.

The chain couples TRBV7-9 to TRBJ1-6; maybe TRBD1 (5 bases). Trimming stripped 3 bases from V and 8 bases from J, with 14 bases between. The CDR3 sequence is 15 residues long. CDR1 and CDR2 (germline): SEHNR, FQNEAQ (reference sequence). The CDR3 DNA sequence: TGTGCCAGCAGCTTTCGCGGGGCTGCGGATTCACCCCTCCACTTT. This gives the protein CASSFRGAADSPLHF. Complete variable domain (other parts from reference TRBV7-9 and TRBJ1-6): DTGVSQNPRHKITKRGQNVTFRCDPISEHNRLYWYRQTLGQGPEFLTYFQNEAQLEKSRLLSDRFSAERPKGSFSTLEIQRTEQGDSAMYLCASSFRGAADSPLHFGNGTRLTVT.

The gene calls are TRBV6-5 and TRBJ1-2; TRBD1 might be the D (5 bases). This CDR3 has 13 amino acids. The germline V and J ends were trimmed by 0 bases and 8 bases, with 10 bases remaining between them. Germline V gene sequence: CDR1 MNHEY, CDR2 SVGAGI. For the CDR3, the DNA is TGTGCCAGCAGTTACTCGGGGCCCGAAGGCTACACCTTC. It yields the protein CASSYSGPEGYTF.

This CDR3 reads CASGATDTQYF. In DNA, the CDR3 is TGTGCCAGCGGGGCGACGGATACGCAGTATTTT. The chain uses TRBV6-5 and TRBJ2-3; tentative D call: TRBD1 (5 bases). The CDR3 is 11 amino acids. Germline V lookup: CDR1 MNHEY, CDR2 SVGAGI. Trimming cost V 8 bases and J 6 bases, with 9 bases left between them.

The chain has TRBV18 and TRBJ1-5; 8 bases line up with TRBD1. The CDR3 has 16 amino acids. V shed 6 bases, J shed 0 bases, and the junction held 7 bases outside the gene matches. Germline-derived CDR1 and CDR2 are KGHSH and LQKENI. The CDR3 loop is CASSQRTGSSNQPQHF. CDR3 nucleotides: TGTGCCAGCTCTCAGAGGACAGGGAGTAGCAATCAGCCCCAGCATTTT.

On this clone itself: The junction differs from germline at one of its ends, possibly a read error. The chain combines TRBV7-3 with TRBJ2-3; the D call may be TRBD1 or TRBD2 (6 bases each). In germline, CDR1 is SGHTA, CDR2 FQGTGA. CDR3 length equals 15 residues. CDR3: CASTLGGSNADTQYF. CDR3 coding DNA: TGTGCCAGCACCTTAGGGGGGTCAAATGCAGATACGCAGTATTTT.

This clone was counted only a few times. The rearrangement links TRBV15 to TRBJ2-7; 11 nucleotides match TRBD2. Germline CDR1 LNHNV, CDR2 YYDKDF (reference sequence). The CDR3 loop spans 14 amino acids. With 4 bases clipped from V and 4 bases from J, the junction kept 3 bases outside the gene matches. CDR3 sequence: CATSKTSGVYEQYF. The CDR3 coding sequence is TGTGCCACCAGCAAGACTAGCGGGGTATACGAGCAGTACTTC.

As for this clone: The sample carries other DNA sequences with the same CDR3. The chain couples TRBV18 to TRBJ2-5; 10 positions agree with TRBD1. The germline CDR1 and CDR2 sequences are KGHSH and LQKENI. This CDR3 contains 15 residues. Trimming cost V 2 bases and J 4 bases; bases outside gene matches: 4. CDR3 residues: CASSPRQGAGETQYF. The CDR3 bases are TGTGCCAGCTCACCAAGACAGGGGGCCGGAGAGACCCAGTACTTC.

V usage is TRBV28 and J usage is TRBJ1-2; 8 bases agree with TRBD1. The CDR3 sequence is 12 residues long. CDR1 and CDR2 (germline): MDHEN, SYDVKM. Unmatched junction bases numbered 7, after V lost 7 bases and J lost 9 bases. The CDR3: CASTGQGFSYTF. As DNA, the CDR3 is TGTGCCAGCACCGGACAGGGCTTTAGCTACACCTTC.

This clone has a handful of counts. The rearrangement joins TRBV7-9 to TRBJ1-5; TRBD1 matches 8 bases. Trimming removed 5 bases from V and 2 bases from J; junction bases left unmatched: 5. This CDR3 is 15 amino acids long. Germline V gene lookup returns CDR1 SEHNR and CDR2 FQNEAQ (reference sequence). The DNA of the CDR3 is TGTGCCAGCAGCAAAGGACAGGGAGGCAATCAGCCCCAGCATTTT. Translated: CASSKGQGGNQPQHF.

V and J are TRBV7-9 and TRBJ1-2; D is uncertain. V gave up 1 base and J gave up 7 bases, with 4 bases separating them. Germline V lookup: CDR1 SEHNR, CDR2 FQNEAQ (reference sequence). There are 11 residues in the CDR3. This CDR3 reads CASSLVLGYTF. CDR3 DNA sequence: TGTGCCAGCAGCTTAGTCCTTGGCTACACCTTC.

V is TRBV19 and J is TRBJ2-2; no clear D gene. CDR1 LNHDA and CDR2 SQIVND come from the germline V gene (reference sequence). V gave up 6 bases and J gave up 0 bases, with 8 bases separating them. This CDR3 has 14 amino acids. The CDR3 is CASRSAANTGELFF. The CDR3 DNA reads TGTGCCAGTAGAAGCGCCGCGAACACCGGGGAGCTGTTTTTT.

The chain combines TRBV24-1 with TRBJ1-6, with 8 bases fitting TRBD1. In germline, CDR1 is KGHDR, CDR2 SFDVKD. Trimming took 3 bases from V and 7 from J; bases not matched to a gene: 7. The CDR3 consists of 16 residues. Here the CDR3 DNA reads TGTGCCACCAGTGATGGGCAGGGGGCTTGGAATTCACCCCTCCACTTT. Translation: CATSDGQGAWNSPLHF.

This CDR3 is CASSLGQGLYEQYF. CDR3 sequence (DNA): TGTGCCAGCAGCTTGGGACAGGGCCTGTACGAGCAGTACTTC. V is TRBV11-2 and J is TRBJ2-7, with TRBD1 identical over 9 bases. Germline trimming cut 3 bases from V and 4 bases from J; bases unmatched to any gene: 4. The CDR3 runs to 14 residues. The V gene's germline CDR1 is SGHAT and CDR2 FQNNGV.

The DNA for the CDR3 is TGTGCCAGCAGCTTAGACGGGACGCTCAATGAGCAGTTCTTC. Translation: CASSLDGTLNEQFF. This chain connects TRBV7-2 to TRBJ2-1; D possibly uses TRBD1 or TRBD2 (5 bases each). The CDR3 is 14 residues long. Per germline, CDR1 SGHTA and CDR2 FQGNSA. V shed 1 base and J shed 6 bases, with 10 bases lying between them. The complete variable domain, with remaining parts taken from reference TRBV7-2 and TRBJ2-1, reads GAGVSQSPSNKVTEKGKDVELRCDPISGHTALYWYRQSLGQGLEFLIYFQGNSAPDKSGLPSDRFSAERTGGSVSTLTIQRTQQEDSAVYLCASSLDGTLNEQFFGPGTRLTVL.

In this sample, this clone turned up once. The CDR3: CASSLDRGPYNEQFF. CDR3 nucleotide sequence: TGTGCCAGCAGCTTGGACAGGGGCCCCTACAATGAGCAGTTCTTC. V is TRBV11-3 and J is TRBJ2-1; 9 nucleotides match TRBD1. Germline V gives CDR1 SGHNT, CDR2 YENEEA. The J segment lost 2 bases and the V segment lost 3 bases, leaving 2 bases of the junction unmatched. CDR3 length equals 15 residues. The variable domain in full, completed from reference TRBV11-3 and TRBJ2-1, reads EAGVVQSPRYKIIEKKQPVAFWCNPISGHNTLYWYLQNLGQGPELLIRYENEEAVDDSQLPKDRFSAERLKGVDSTLKIQPAELGDSAVYLCASSLDRGPYNEQFFGPGTRLTVL.

CDR3 loop: CASSWVAGYGYTF. The CDR3 bases are TGTGCCAGCAGTTGGGTTGCAGGGTATGGCTACACCTTC. The chain uses TRBV28 and TRBJ1-2; D possibly corresponds to TRBD1 (5 bases). The CDR3 sequence is 13 residues long. CDR1 and CDR2 (germline): MDHEN, SYDVKM. Between the trimmed V and J ends, which lost 4 bases and 5 bases, there was a span of 11 bases.

This chain uses TRBV6-5 with TRBJ1-1, with D unresolved. V gave up 5 bases and J gave up 4 bases, with 11 bases separating them. From germline, CDR1 is MNHEY and CDR2 SVGAGI. The CDR3 has 13 residues. In DNA, the CDR3 is TGTGCCAGCAGTACTTCAGGCGCCACTGAAGCTTTCTTT. As protein: CASSTSGATEAFF.

V usage is TRBV18 and J usage is TRBJ2-7; D may be TRBD2 (5 bases). Germline CDR1 KGHSH, CDR2 LQKENI. This CDR3 region has 12 residues. With 4 bases removed from V and 3 bases from J, the gap between germline ends came to 7 bases. The CDR3 DNA sequence: TGTGCCAGCTCACTAACTAGCTACGAGCAGTACTTC. Its protein product is CASSLTSYEQYF. Supplemented by reference TRBV18 and TRBJ2-7, the full variable domain reads NAGVMQNPRHLVRRRGQEARLRCSPMKGHSHVYWYRQLPEEGLKFMVYLQKENIIDESGMPKERFSAEFPKEGPSILRIQQVVRGDSAAYFCASSLTSYEQYFGPGTRLTVT.

The chain employs TRBV2 and TRBJ1-6; tentatively, D is TRBD1 (5 bases). V lost 5 bases to trimming and J lost 8 bases, with 10 bases between them. Germline assignment: CDR1 SNHLY and CDR2 FYNNEI. This CDR3 contains 13 residues. The chain's CDR3 is CASSIREDSPLHF. In nucleotides, the CDR3 is TGTGCCAGCAGTATCAGGGAGGATTCACCCCTCCACTTT.

J is TRBJ1-2 and V is TRBV28; D is unclear. Trimming took off 6 bases at V and 7 bases at J, with 15 bases between the two ends. CDR3 length: 13 residues. Germline V gene lookup returns CDR1 MDHEN and CDR2 SYDVKM. CDR3 protein: CASSEPGFSGYTF. In DNA, the CDR3 is TGTGCCAGCAGCGAACCCGGGTTCAGTGGCTACACCTTC.

The chain has TRBV4-2 and TRBJ2-7, with 9 bases lining up with TRBD1. Per the germline V gene, CDR1 is LGHNA and CDR2 is YNFKEQ. Trimming at V came to 5 bases and at J to 6 bases, leaving 11 bases not matched to a gene. CDR3 length: 15 amino acids. The DNA of the CDR3 is TGTGCCAGCAGCACATCCGGGACAGGGTATGCCGAGCAGTACTTC. This codes for CASSTSGTGYAEQYF.